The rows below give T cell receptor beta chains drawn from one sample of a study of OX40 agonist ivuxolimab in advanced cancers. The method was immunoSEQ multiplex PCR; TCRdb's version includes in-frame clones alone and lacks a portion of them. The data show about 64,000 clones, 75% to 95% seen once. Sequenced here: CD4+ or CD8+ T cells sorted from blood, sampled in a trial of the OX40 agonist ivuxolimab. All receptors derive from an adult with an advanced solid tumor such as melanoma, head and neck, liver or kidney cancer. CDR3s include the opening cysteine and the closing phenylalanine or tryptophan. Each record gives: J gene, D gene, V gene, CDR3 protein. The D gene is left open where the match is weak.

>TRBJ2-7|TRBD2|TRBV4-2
CASSPLTLAGGSYEQYF
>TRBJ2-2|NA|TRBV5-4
CASSLIDTGELFF
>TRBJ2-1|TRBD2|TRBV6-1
CASSDWTSGSDEQFF
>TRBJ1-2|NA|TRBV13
CASSLFESLGVYGYTF
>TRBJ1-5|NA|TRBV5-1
CASTDTQEPSNQPQHF
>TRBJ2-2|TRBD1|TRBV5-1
CASSPGQGGTGELFF
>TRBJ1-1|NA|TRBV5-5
CASSLTRDEAFF
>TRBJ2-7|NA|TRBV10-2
CASSQFDREQYF
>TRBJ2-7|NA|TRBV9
CASSVAQGYEQYF
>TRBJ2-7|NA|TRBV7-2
CASSLARGDYEQYF
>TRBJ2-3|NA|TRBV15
CATSHLLESITDTQYF
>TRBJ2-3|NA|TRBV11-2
CASSLEGGTDTQYF
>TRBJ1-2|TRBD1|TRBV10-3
CAVGQGENYGYTF
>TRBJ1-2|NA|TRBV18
CASSPPRGWWGYTF
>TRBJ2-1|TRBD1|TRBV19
CASSGTGGIEQFF
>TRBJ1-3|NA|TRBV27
CASSFDGNTIYF
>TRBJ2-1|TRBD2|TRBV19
CASTRFGLGGLYNEQFF
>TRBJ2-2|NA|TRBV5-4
CASSPPFQANTGELFF
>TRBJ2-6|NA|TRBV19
CASKTGSGANVLTF
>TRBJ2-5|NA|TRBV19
CASSSDSQETQYF
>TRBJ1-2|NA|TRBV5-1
CASSSGQFSANYGYTF
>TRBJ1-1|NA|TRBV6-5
CASSWVGGTEAFF